This T cell receptor (beta chain) was captured in a study of blood T cell repertoires in COVID-19. For the study at large: Acute and convalescent COVID-19 specimens originated in the United States, Italy and Spain. T cells, B-cell-depleted T cells, or PBMCs provided the cDNA or gDNA that served as material.

Researchers sorted participants into cohorts using their self-reported clinical history. Authors' data handling: Reference gene primer amplification in the assay estimated nucleated cell counts. Profiling relied on immunoSEQ multiplex PCR, and the TCRdb table lists in-frame clones only, not all of them. The V and J calls and clone size were taken over from that table, and D and trimming were inferred from the DNA. The data hold about 180,000 clones, with about 88% observed a single time. CDR3 length: 20 amino acids. J was trimmed by 6 bases and V by 1 base; bases with no gene match: 17. The germline gives CDR1 LGHDT, CDR2 YNNKEL (reference sequence).

The origin of this receptor is a woman aged 40 to 50 with acute COVID-19. The V and J genes are TRBV3-1 (or the pseudogene TRBV3-2) and TRBJ2-2, with 10 bases matching TRBD2. Sequences were obtained from PBMCs or T cells enriched from blood (not recorded which). The CDR3 loop reads CASSQVFWSSGSRSPGELFF. The DNA of the CDR3 is TGTGCCAGCAGCCAAGTTTTTTGGTCTAGCGGGAGTAGATCACCCGGGGAGCTGTTTTTT.